This T cell receptor (beta chain) was recovered during a study of breast tumors, draining lymph nodes, adjacent tissues. Study results and caveats: Tumor repertoires ranked between lymph nodes and nontumor tissue in diversity, with V and J gene preferences. Tumor and nontumor repertoires were significantly more similar in luminal-like than in basal-like breast cancer.

This clonotype appeared many times. The antigen is unknown. Via MiXCR, TCRdb re-called the multiplex PCR reads, giving one row per CDR3 protein. The sample yields roughly 70,000 distinct CDR3 sequences, approximately 47% seen once. The CDR3 loop spans 11 amino acids. Germline loops: CDR1 SGHDT, CDR2 YYEEEE. The V end was cut by 4 bases, the J end by 7 bases, with 9 bases between. The rearrangement uses TRBV5-6 and TRBJ2-7, with D possibly being TRBD2 (5 bases). The source material was breast tumor tissue. The clonotype comes from a female donor with breast cancer. Some clones in this sample may be carry-over from other donors' samples. The CDR3 reads CASSLPGEQYF. The CDR3 DNA follows: TGTGCCAGCAGCCTTCCGGGAGAGCAGTACTTC.